This is a list of T cell receptor beta chains from one sample in a study of T-cell memory formation after mild COVID-19. MiXCR was run by TCRdb on the 5' RACE reads, yielding one entry per CDR3 protein. The sample lists roughly 200,000 distinct CDR3 sequences, about 17% occurring once. Sequencing was done on a sample of PBMCs or a T cell subset sorted from them (not recorded which). These receptors all stem from an adult woman who had mild COVID-19 (a few samples of this study predate the infection). Cell type and time point are not known. Each CDR3 is given with its conserved first and last residue. D genes are given only for firm matches. Some rows mark clone size as missing; the rest say once, few, many or name a class of expanded clone.

>TRBJ2-3|-|TRBV21-1|-
TGTGCCAGCAGCCAACCCCTATCTCCGTGGGAGGGATGCACAGATACGCAGTATTTT
CASSQPLSPWEGCTDTQYF
>TRBJ1-3|TRBD1|TRBV27|few
TGTGCCAGCAGTCCAGGGACAGTGACTGGAAACACCATATATTTT
CASSPGTVTGNTIYF
>TRBJ2-3|-|TRBV3-1|many
TGTGCCAGCAGCCAAGACGGGCGGGGTCTGTATTTT
CASSQDGRGLYF
>TRBJ2-2|-|TRBV18|once
TGTGCCAGCCCAGCCGATAACACCGGGGAGCTGTTTTTT
CASPADNTGELFF
>TRBJ1-1|-|TRBV5-1|-
TGCGCCAGCAGCCGGGAGGTCGGGAGGAACACTGAAGCTTTCTTT
CASSREVGRNTEAFF
>TRBJ1-4|-|TRBV2|-
TGTGCCAGCAGTTACCAACGGGAAAAACTGTTTTTT
CASSYQREKLFF
>TRBJ1-1|-|TRBV12-3/TRBV12-4|few
TGTGCCAGCAGTTTATGGGGGGCGAATACTGAAGCTTTCTTT
CASSLWGANTEAFF
>TRBJ2-3|TRBD2|TRBV12-3/TRBV12-4|many
TGTGCCAGCAGTTTAGGACTAGCTAGCACAGATACGCAGTATTTT
CASSLGLASTDTQYF
>TRBJ2-1|TRBD2|TRBV6-5|few
TGTGCCAGCAGTTACTCGGTAGCGGGGGTTCATTACAATGAGCAGTTCTTC
CASSYSVAGVHYNEQFF
>TRBJ1-6|TRBD1|TRBV10-3|few
TGTGCCATCAGGGACACCGGGACAGGAAGGGATTCACCCCTCCACTTT
CAIRDTGTGRDSPLHF
>TRBJ1-1|-|TRBV12-3/TRBV12-4|-
TGTGCCAGCAGTCCCCAGACAGCAATGAACACTGAAGCTTTCTTT
CASSPQTAMNTEAFF
>TRBJ1-1|-|TRBV20-1|-
TGCAGTGCTCGTCAAGGTCTCAGGGGTGACTTCACTGAAGCTTTCTTT
CSARQGLRGDFTEAFF
>TRBJ2-3|TRBD2|TRBV24-1|few
TGTGCCTCTCGGGCTAGCGGGGGCACAGATACGCAGTATTTT
CASRASGGTDTQYF
>TRBJ2-2|-|TRBV6-2/TRBV6-3|many
TGTGCCAGCAGTGGGTTTGGCGGGGAGCTGTTTTTT
CASSGFGGELFF
>TRBJ2-1|TRBD1|TRBV5-5|many
TGTGCCAGCAGCTCCGAACTAGAGACAGGGTCAAGGGGTGAGCAGTTCTTC
CASSSELETGSRGEQFF
>TRBJ2-2|-|TRBV7-2|few
TGTGCCAGCAGGCGGGCGAACACCGGGGAGCTGTTTTTT
CASRRANTGELFF
>TRBJ2-3|TRBD2|TRBV3-1|few
TGTGCCAGCAGCCAAGATGAGGCTAGCGGGAGTTCGAGCACAGATACGCAGTATTTT
CASSQDEASGSSSTDTQYF
>TRBJ2-4|-|TRBV20-1|few
TGCAGTGCCCACCCCAGGCTAGCCAAAAACATTCAGTACTTC
CSAHPRLAKNIQYF